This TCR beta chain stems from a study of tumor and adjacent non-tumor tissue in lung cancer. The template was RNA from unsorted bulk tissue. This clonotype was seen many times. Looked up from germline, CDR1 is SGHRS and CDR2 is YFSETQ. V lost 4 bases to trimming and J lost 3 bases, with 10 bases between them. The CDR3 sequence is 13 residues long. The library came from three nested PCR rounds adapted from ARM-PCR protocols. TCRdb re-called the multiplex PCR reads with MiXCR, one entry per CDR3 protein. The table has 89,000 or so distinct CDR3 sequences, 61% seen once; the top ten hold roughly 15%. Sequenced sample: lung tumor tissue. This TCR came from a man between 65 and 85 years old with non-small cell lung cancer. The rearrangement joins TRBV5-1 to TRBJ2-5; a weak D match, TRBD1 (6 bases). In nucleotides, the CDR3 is TGCGCCAGCAGCCCGAGGACAGAAGAGACCCAGTACTTC. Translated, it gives CASSPRTEETQYF. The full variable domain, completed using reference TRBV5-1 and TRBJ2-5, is KAGVTQTPRYLIKTRGQQVTLSCSPISGHRSVSWYQQTPGQGLQFLFEYFSETQRNKGNFPGRFSGRQFSNSRSEMNVSTLELGDSALYLCASSPRTEETQYFGPGTRLLVL.